This entry lists 27 T cell receptor beta chains sequenced from one sample in a study of blood T cells in healthy people across ages. The use of a sample-barcoded 5' primer and a J-beta primer mix characterized a second PCR of about 7 to 12 cycles. Via MiXCR, TCRdb re-called the 5' RACE reads, giving one row per CDR3 protein. The sample consists of around 2 million distinct CDR3 sequences, about two fifths of them appearing once. Sequencing input: blood. The source of these receptors is a human donor in good health.

The sample holds a few counts of this clonotype. Germline and junction disagree at one end, which may indicate a read error. The chain employs TRBV7-9 and TRBJ2-7; TRBD1 aligns across 9 bases. The CDR3 length is 16 residues. CDR1 and CDR2 from the germline V gene are SEHNR and FQNEAQ (reference sequence). CDR3 DNA: TGTGCCCGCAGCTTACCACAGGGGGCCGGGGTCTACGAGCAGTACTTC. Amino acids: CARSLPQGAGVYEQYF.

This chain connects TRBV3-1 to TRBJ1-2; 7 bases are a match to TRBD1. Trimming at V came to 5 bases and at J to 4 bases, leaving 7 bases not matched to a gene. The CDR3 is made up of 14 amino acids. Germline CDR1 and CDR2: LGHDT and YNNKEL (reference sequence). The DNA of the CDR3 is TGTGCCAGCAGCTTCGGGACAGTCTTCTATGGCTACACCTTC. Protein: CASSFGTVFYGYTF.

The table lists this clonotype with a few counts. This chain joins TRBV18 and TRBJ2-7; 8 bases are shared with TRBD1. Looked up from germline, CDR1 is KGHSH and CDR2 is LQKENI. V lost 0 bases and J lost 5; bases outside the gene matches: 9. This CDR3 is built from 16 residues. The chain's CDR3 is CASSPPSGQGLHEQYF. In nucleotides, the CDR3 is TGTGCCAGCTCACCACCGTCAGGACAGGGTCTCCACGAGCAGTACTTC.

The J gene is TRBJ2-1, the V gene TRBV5-5; TRBD1 is a possible D gene (5 bases). This CDR3 region has 13 residues. Germline V gene data show CDR1 as SGHKS and CDR2 as YYEKEE (reference sequence). V was shortened by 0 bases and J by 9 bases, with 10 bases between the two germline ends. This CDR3 is CASSLEGASEQFF. In DNA, the CDR3 is TGTGCCAGCAGCTTGGAAGGGGCCAGTGAGCAGTTCTTC.

The chain has TRBV10-3 and TRBJ1-1; 9 bases map to TRBD1. This CDR3 spans 17 amino acids. Germline V gives CDR1 ENHRY, CDR2 SYGVKD. V dropped 5 bases and J dropped 5; count of bases not matched to a gene: 15. In nucleotides, the CDR3 is TGTGCCATCAGTATAACAGGGGGCCTAAAGGAATCGACTGAAGCTTTCTTT. Protein: CAISITGGLKESTEAFF.

This clonotype is a singleton in its sample. The genes are TRBV10-3 and TRBJ2-7, with D perhaps matching TRBD1 (6 bases). With the DNA end fitting TRBJ2-5 better, the J assignment may be wrong. The CDR3 covers 14 residues. Germline lookup yields CDR1 ENHRY and CDR2 SYGVKD. CDR3 in DNA: TGTGCCATCAGTGGGGACAAGTCCGAGGAGACCCAGTACTTC. Amino acid sequence: CAISGDKSEETQYF.

This CDR3 reads CSAGQGSVDGYTF. In DNA form, the CDR3 reads TGCAGTGCTGGACAGGGGTCTGTGGATGGCTACACCTTC. The chain employs TRBV20-1 and TRBJ1-2; 9 bases match TRBD1. The V gene's germline CDR1 is DFQATT and CDR2 SNEGSKA (reference sequence). CDR3 size: 13 residues. V trimming: 5 bases; J trimming: 6 bases; junction bases outside the gene matches: 7.

In this sample, this clonotype turned up once. This chain uses TRBV10-3 with TRBJ1-1; D is unresolved. V was pared by 2 bases and J by 1 base, with 17 bases between. Germline CDR1 is ENHRY and CDR2 is SYGVKD. CDR3 length: 17 amino acids. The CDR3 protein is CAISEPWSGRRNTEAFF. CDR3 bases: TGTGCCATCAGTGAGCCTTGGAGCGGCAGGCGGAACACTGAAGCTTTCTTT.

The chain links TRBV11-3 to TRBJ1-1; D gene unclear. V dropped 5 bases and J dropped 1 base, with 8 bases sitting between them. The CDR3 totals 13 residues. Germline CDR1 and CDR2: SGHNT and YENEEA. The CDR3 bases are TGTGCCAGCAGCCACGCTAAGAACACTGAAGCTTTCTTT. As protein: CASSHAKNTEAFF. The complete variable domain, with remaining parts taken from reference TRBV11-3 and TRBJ1-1, reads EAGVVQSPRYKIIEKKQPVAFWCNPISGHNTLYWYLQNLGQGPELLIRYENEEAVDDSQLPKDRFSAERLKGVDSTLKIQPAELGDSAVYLCASSHAKNTEAFFGQGTRLTVV.

The table lists this clonotype with a few counts. The rearrangement joins TRBV29-1 to TRBJ2-7; a weak D match, TRBD2 (6 bases). Trimming cost V 3 bases and J 5 bases, with 11 bases left between them. This CDR3 is 12 amino acids long. CDR1 is SQVTM and CDR2 is ANQGSEA in the germline V gene. The DNA of the CDR3 is TGCAGCGTTGAGGCCGGGGGTGACGAGCAGTACTTC. Its protein is CSVEAGGDEQYF.

Regarding this clonotype: A read error may produce the germline difference seen at one junction end. The rearrangement links TRBV29-1 to TRBJ1-2, with D possibly being TRBD1 (5 bases). This CDR3 comprises 14 residues. Germline values: CDR1 SQVTM, CDR2 ANQGSEA. CDR3 sequence: CSVERTVRVYDYTF. DNA of the CDR3: TGCAGCGTTGAGCGGACTGTCAGGGTCTATGACTACACCTTC.

The count of this clonotype is one. V and J are TRBV7-2 and TRBJ1-1, with D hard to call. V lost 5 bases and J 1 base, leaving 11 bases between the germline ends. Germline lookup yields CDR1 SGHTA and CDR2 FQGNSA. The CDR3 covers 14 residues. The CDR3 protein is CASSLSKGNTEAFF. CDR3 nucleotide sequence: TGTGCCAGCAGCCTCTCAAAGGGGAACACTGAAGCTTTCTTT.

The rearrangement joins TRBV11-2 to TRBJ1-1; D is possibly TRBD1 (6 bases). From germline, CDR1 is SGHAT and CDR2 FQNNGV. Deletions cut 5 bases from V and 3 bases from J, with 25 bases between. This CDR3 region has 18 residues. CDR3 amino acids: CASSKYRDGFVIYTEAFF. The DNA of the CDR3 is TGTGCCAGCAGCAAGTACAGGGACGGATTTGTGATTTACACTGAAGCTTTCTTT.

Points on this clonotype: The junction does not match germline at one end; this may be a read error. V usage is TRBV12-3 or TRBV12-4 and J usage is TRBJ1-4, with D hard to call. CDR3 length equals 14 residues. The CDR3, as DNA: TGTGCCAGCAGTTTCCATTCAACTAATGAAAAACGGTTTTTT. Amino acid sequence: CASSFHSTNEKRFF.

This clonotype showed up just a few times. J is TRBJ2-1 and V is TRBV5-1, with D tentatively TRBD2 (6 bases). The germline V and J ends were trimmed by 0 bases and 0 bases, with 16 bases remaining between them. The CDR3 is made up of 18 amino acids. CDR1 is SGHRS and CDR2 is YFSETQ in the germline V gene. CDR3 sequence reads: CASSLDATRTYSYNEQFF. The CDR3 region has the DNA TGCGCCAGCAGCTTGGACGCGACTAGAACCTACTCCTACAATGAGCAGTTCTTC.

The table lists this clonotype with a few counts. J is TRBJ2-7 and V is TRBV6-5; possible D gene TRBD2, 7 bases. The CDR3 totals 19 residues. V was clipped by 4 bases and J by 2 bases, with 27 bases between them. Germline CDR1 reads MNHEY; CDR2 reads SVGAGI. CDR3 nucleotides: TGTGCCAGCAGTTCGGGTCGGGCGGCAATCCGCGGGGGCACCTACGAGCAGTACTTC. It specifies CASSSGRAAIRGGTYEQYF.

The V and J genes are TRBV27 and TRBJ2-7; D is undetermined. V shed 4 bases and J shed 4 bases, with 14 bases lying between them. From germline, CDR1 is MNHEY and CDR2 SMNVEV (reference sequence). This CDR3 is 14 amino acids long. The DNA of the CDR3 is TGTGCCAGCAGTTCTCAAGGTAGTAGGTACGAGCAGTACTTC. It is translated as CASSSQGSRYEQYF.

The chain employs TRBV24-1 and TRBJ2-1, with 7 nucleotides matching TRBD1. Germline CDR1 KGHDR, CDR2 SFDVKD. The CDR3 covers 14 residues. Trimming removed 2 bases from V and 10 bases from J; junction bases left unmatched: 7. The CDR3 loop is CATSDWDSLEEQFF. The CDR3 region has the DNA TGTGCCACCAGTGATTGGGACAGCTTGGAGGAGCAGTTCTTC.

This clonotype has just one count. This chain connects TRBV6-5 to TRBJ2-7; D gene uncertain. This CDR3 comprises 14 residues. The germline V gene encodes CDR1 MNHEY and CDR2 SVGAGI. V lost 6 bases and J 0 bases, leaving 12 bases between the germline ends. The CDR3 here is CASSLSRASYEQYF. The CDR3 bases are TGTGCCAGCAGCCTTAGCCGGGCCTCCTACGAGCAGTACTTC.

This clonotype is a singleton in its sample. V usage is TRBV27 and J usage is TRBJ2-7, with D tentatively TRBD1 (7 bases). The V gene's germline CDR1 is MNHEY and CDR2 SMNVEV (reference sequence). CDR3 length: 20 residues. V was shortened by 4 bases and J by 5 bases, with 33 bases between the two germline ends. As DNA, the CDR3 is TGTGCCAGCAGTTCCTACGGCCCTTTGATAGTAGTGCGCAGGGGGGACGAGCAGTACTTC. Its translation is CASSSYGPLIVVRRGDEQYF.

This clonotype has only a few counts. One junction end disagrees with the germline gene, perhaps due to a read error. The chain is built from TRBV6-4 and TRBJ2-1; TRBD1 agrees at 11 bases. Germline V gene sequence: CDR1 MRHNA, CDR2 SNTAGT. This CDR3 is built from 15 residues. CDR3 nucleotide sequence: TGTGCCTGCAGTGACTTCGGGACAGGGGGAAGTGAGCAGTTCTTC. Its translation: CACSDFGTGGSEQFF.

This chain uses TRBV4-1 with TRBJ2-3; TRBD2 matches 8 bases. V shed 3 bases, J shed 7 bases, and the junction held 12 bases outside the gene matches. Germline CDR1 reads MGHRA; CDR2 reads YSYEKL. The CDR3 has 16 residues. CDR3 sequence reads: CASSQPAVERGNTQYF. CDR3 bases: TGCGCCAGCAGCCAGCCTGCCGTGGAGCGGGGGAATACGCAGTATTTT.

The chain joins TRBV20-1 to TRBJ2-3; TRBD2 aligns across 7 bases. CDR1 and CDR2 from the germline V gene are DFQATT and SNEGSKA (reference sequence). After removal of 3 bases from V and 11 bases from J, the junction contained 20 bases not matched to a gene. This CDR3 comprises 16 residues. The CDR3 sequence is CSASILGGTMVPRQYF. The CDR3 bases are TGCAGTGCTAGTATACTTGGAGGGACTATGGTCCCGAGGCAGTATTTT.

V gene TRBV20-1 combines with J gene TRBJ1-5; D is ambiguous. The CDR3 runs 14 residues. Deletions cut 5 bases from V and 4 bases from J, with 15 bases between. Germline V CDR1 and CDR2: DFQATT, SNEGSKA (reference sequence). The CDR3 coding sequence is TGCAGTGCTGGTTCGCGGATGGGGAATCAGCCCCAGCATTTT. Residues: CSAGSRMGNQPQHF.

The V and J genes are TRBV15 and TRBJ1-4; D unresolved. The germline CDR1 and CDR2 sequences are LNHNV and YYDKDF (reference sequence). V lost 0 bases and J lost 4, with 9 bases in between. The CDR3 is 15 residues long. The CDR3 loop is CATSRDRGLNEKLFF. The CDR3 DNA reads TGTGCCACCAGCAGAGATCGAGGCCTTAATGAAAAACTGTTTTTT.

The chain carries TRBV7-2 and TRBJ2-7; 7 nucleotides match TRBD1. V lost 1 base to trimming and J lost 1 base; unmatched junction nucleotides: 13. The CDR3 extends over 18 amino acids. Germline values: CDR1 SGHTA, CDR2 FQGNSA. CDR3 nucleotide sequence: TGTGCCAGCAGCTTAGTATACGCCGGACAGGACTCTTCCTACGAGCAGTACTTC. It translates to CASSLVYAGQDSSYEQYF.

In regard to this clonotype: A read error may produce the germline difference seen at one junction end. The chain recombines TRBV2 with TRBJ2-3; no reliable D call. The CDR3 contains 12 residues. CDR1 is SNHLY, CDR2 FYNNEI, per germline. Written as DNA, the CDR3 is TGTGCCAGCAGTATCTTCACAGAGACGCAGTATTTT. Translation gives CASSIFTETQYF.